Described below is a single T cell receptor beta chain sequence and its context. No antigen is known for it. 5'RACE template switching with UMIs produced the TCR beta cDNA. From its re-call of the 5' RACE reads, TCRdb lists each CDR3 protein once, without DNA. This table lists a few hundred thousand distinct CDR3 sequences. The data were obtained in a study of T cells expressing NK-cell markers. Study context: Seven HCMV-seropositive donors and one seronegative donor made up the eight sequenced donors.

The germline gives CDR1 LGHNT, CDR2 FRNRAP. The CDR3 covers 14 residues. General study results and limits: In a few donors, dominant clonotypes made up about 28.3-65% of CD3+CD56-NKG2C+ cells.

This TCR was recovered from a man aged 18-70 years in good health. The gene calls are TRBV12-5 and TRBJ2-1. Sequencing was done on a sample of blood T cells: a sorted CD56 or NKG2C T cell subset, CD4+ or CD8+ T cells, or bulk PBMC T cells (not recorded which). CDR3 loop: CASGTGNSYNEQFF.